The 15 T cell receptor beta chains given below trace back to one sample, sequenced in a study of control samples from healthy donors and cancer patients (dated by TCRdb to 2020 to 2022). Libraries were constructed by the immunoSEQ multiplex PCR assay. The immuneACCESS repertoire file appears here via TCRdb, limited to in-frame rearrangements. These files lack a portion of the clones; in checked studies, under half of the deficit traces to unresolved V genes, and the cause of the others is not known. This sample is represented by about 140,000 clones; roughly 94% of them were singletons. The ten biggest clones cover around 13% of the sample. Sequenced: blood. The receptors here all came from a man in his forties in good health.

This chain uses TRBV18 with TRBJ1-2; 7 bases agree with TRBD1. Unmatched junction bases numbered 3, after V lost 2 bases and J lost 0 bases. The germline V gene encodes CDR1 KGHSH and CDR2 LQKENI. This CDR3 region has 15 residues. CDR3 coding DNA: TGTGCCAGCTCACCAGGGACAGCTCCTAACTATGGCTACACCTTC. It specifies CASSPGTAPNYGYTF.

This chain connects TRBV4-1 to TRBJ2-7; TRBD2 matches at 7 bases. Germline CDR1 MGHRA, CDR2 YSYEKL. The CDR3 totals 15 residues. V lost 0 bases, J lost 3 bases, and 5 bases stayed unmatched. CDR3 nucleotide sequence: TGCGCCAGCAGCCAAGACGCGGGGGAACTCTACGAGCAGTACTTC. This translates into CASSQDAGELYEQYF.

This clone showed up just once. V gene TRBV28 combines with J gene TRBJ1-5; no definite D call. In germline, CDR1 is MDHEN, CDR2 SYDVKM. This CDR3 spans 10 amino acids. Trimming cost V 7 bases and J 6 bases, with 4 bases left between them. Here the CDR3 reads CASNRQPQHF. DNA for the CDR3: TGTGCCAGCAACCGTCAGCCCCAGCATTTT. The entire variable domain, with the rest obtained from reference TRBV28 and TRBJ1-5, is as follows: DVKVTQSSRYLVKRTGEKVFLECVQDMDHENMFWYRQDPGLGLRLIYFSYDVKMKEKGDIPEGYSVSREKKERFSLILESASTNQTSMYLCASNRQPQHFGDGTRLSIL.

The gene calls are TRBV5-1 and TRBJ2-3; TRBD2 matches at 7 bases. J lost 2 bases, V lost 2 bases, and 8 bases had no gene match. Germline V CDR1 and CDR2: SGHRS, YFSETQ. CDR3 size: 16 residues. In DNA form, the CDR3 reads TGCGCCAGCAGCTTTTCGACTAGCTTAAACACAGATACGCAGTATTTT. Translated, it gives CASSFSTSLNTDTQYF.

In its sample, this clone was seen once. The chain employs TRBV27 and TRBJ2-5; D not resolved. Trimming pared 2 bases from V and 5 bases from J, leaving 18 bases between. Per the germline V gene, CDR1 is MNHEY and CDR2 is SMNVEV (reference sequence). The CDR3 spans 16 residues. The CDR3 DNA sequence: TGTGCCAGCAGTTTAAGGCAGTCTTTCGGTAGGGAGACCCAGTACTTC. It specifies CASSLRQSFGRETQYF.

The chain employs TRBV9 and TRBJ1-2; TRBD1 is a possible D gene (5 bases). The germline V gene encodes CDR1 SGDLS and CDR2 YYNGEE. CDR3 length: 15 residues. With 0 bases removed from V and 8 bases from J, the gap between germline ends came to 17 bases. In DNA form, the CDR3 reads TGTGCCAGCAGCGTAGTAGGGGACGGACGGAGCGGCTACACCTTC. It codes for CASSVVGDGRSGYTF.

This chain joins TRBV7-9 and TRBJ1-1; no firm D call. V gave up 0 bases and J gave up 3 bases, with 14 bases separating them. The CDR3 loop spans 16 amino acids. CDR1 SEHNR and CDR2 FQNEAQ come from the germline V gene (reference sequence). CDR3 sequence: CASSLAQPAPHTEAFF. In DNA form, the CDR3 reads TGTGCCAGCAGCTTAGCGCAACCCGCTCCGCACACTGAAGCTTTCTTT.

A note on this clone: The junction departs from germline at one end; a sequencing error may be responsible. This CDR3 reads CASSVGGAGSTIYF. CDR3 nucleotide sequence: TGTGCCAGCAGCGTAGGAGGGGCTGGAAGCACCATATATTTT. V and J are TRBV9 and TRBJ1-3; D perhaps matches TRBD1 (5 bases). Looked up from germline, CDR1 is SGDLS and CDR2 is YYNGEE. This CDR3 has 14 amino acids.

This clone was detected only once. This chain joins TRBV9 and TRBJ2-1; perhaps TRBD1 as D (6 bases). Looked up from germline, CDR1 is SGDLS and CDR2 is YYNGEE. V was pared by 2 bases and J by 4 bases, with 19 bases between. The length of the CDR3 is 17 residues. The CDR3 nucleotides are TGTGCCAGCAGCGTGGCAACAGGGCTCCCATCTTACAATGAGCAGTTCTTC. This sequence encodes CASSVATGLPSYNEQFF.

Here the CDR3 reads CASSPPLWGDSYNEQFF. For the CDR3, the DNA is TGTGCCAGCTCACCCCCTTTATGGGGGGACTCCTACAATGAGCAGTTCTTC. The chain joins TRBV18 to TRBJ2-1; tentatively, D is TRBD2 (6 bases). Trimming cost V 3 bases and J 0 bases, with 15 bases left between them. This CDR3 is built from 17 residues. The germline V gene has CDR1 KGHSH and CDR2 LQKENI.

The J gene is TRBJ2-7, the V gene TRBV10-2, with D maybe TRBD2 (6 bases). CDR3 length equals 14 residues. Germline V gene data show CDR1 as WSHSY and CDR2 as SAAADI. The germline V and J ends were trimmed by 3 bases and 5 bases, with 14 bases remaining between them. CDR3 coding DNA: TGCGCCAGCAGTGAAAGGAGGGTGATCAACGAGCAGTACTTC. Amino acids: CASSERRVINEQYF.

This chain joins TRBV27 and TRBJ2-3, with a weak D call TRBD1 (6 bases). Germline-derived CDR1 and CDR2 are MNHEY and SMNVEV (reference sequence). CDR3 length: 15 amino acids. Trimming cost V 2 bases and J 0 bases, with 9 bases left between them. CDR3 amino acids: CASSLRGQSTDTQYF. CDR3 sequence (DNA): TGTGCCAGCAGTTTAAGGGGACAAAGCACAGATACGCAGTATTTT.

The rearrangement joins TRBV5-6 to TRBJ1-5; 9 bases fit TRBD1. Germline values: CDR1 SGHDT, CDR2 YYEEEE. The CDR3 has 16 residues. Germline trimming cut 3 bases from V and 10 bases from J; bases unmatched to any gene: 14. DNA of the CDR3: TGTGCCAGCAGCTCCCGGCGGGGACAGGGCTTAGAACCCCAGCATTTT. Amino acid sequence: CASSSRRGQGLEPQHF.

This clone showed up just a few times. The V call is TRBV7-6, the J call TRBJ1-5; no firm D call. Germline loops: CDR1 SGHVS, CDR2 FNYEAQ. The CDR3 has 15 amino acids. The ends were cut back, 4 bases at V and 4 bases at J, with 14 bases in the middle. Written as DNA, the CDR3 is TGTGCCAGCAGCTCCCGGACGGAACCAAATCAGCCCCAGCATTTT. The encoded protein is CASSSRTEPNQPQHF.

This chain connects TRBV12-5 to TRBJ2-5; TRBD1 matches at 7 bases. There are 16 residues in the CDR3. The germline gives CDR1 LGHNT, CDR2 FRNRAP. The ends lost 0 bases at V and 4 bases at J; junction bases unmatched: 8. This CDR3 reads CASGLVLSGTVETQYF. The CDR3 DNA sequence: TGTGCTAGTGGTTTGGTACTGAGTGGGACAGTAGAGACCCAGTACTTC.